This T cell receptor (beta chain) derives from a study of radiation and T cells in renal cell carcinoma. In germline, CDR1 is SGHAT, CDR2 FQNNGV. V lost 3 bases to trimming and J lost 3 bases, with 9 bases between them. The CDR3 covers 13 residues. Noted time point: blood 2 weeks post-SBRT. Treatment: 15 Gy SBRT to primary tumor, nephrectomy 4 weeks later. Study-level results: In blood, top tumor clones expanded by 2 weeks, shrinking by 4. Baseline intratumoral clonotype presence is unknown without pretreatment biopsies.

On this clone itself: Its target is not known.

Only in-frame clones appear in the TCRdb table, and some are missing; sequencing was by immunoSEQ multiplex PCR. Counted here are 25,000 to 30,000 clones, over 70% occurring once; the ten biggest clones make up around 32%. This sequence joins TRBV11-2 and TRBJ2-7, with a tentative D call TRBD1 (6 bases). This specimen consisted of blood, obtained from a patient whose treatment included radiotherapy and nephrectomy. The source is a man between 60 and 75 years old with renal cell carcinoma. CDR3 loop: CASSFAQGYEQYF. In DNA, the CDR3 is TGTGCCAGCAGCTTTGCACAGGGCTACGAGCAGTACTTC.